Listed below are T cell receptor beta chains from one sample, sequenced in a study of T-cell memory formation after mild COVID-19. TCRdb itself ran the 5' RACE reads through MiXCR, one entry per CDR3 protein. The repertoire includes fewer than 650,000 distinct CDR3 sequences, roughly 17% of them detected once, and roughly 8% sits in the top ten. Sequenced input: PBMCs or a T cell subset sorted from them (not recorded which). The receptors derive from an adult woman who had mild COVID-19 (a few samples of this study predate the infection). Cell type and time point are not known. Each CDR3 is given with its conserved first and last residue. The D gene is left open where the match is weak. Size is stated for part of the rows, as once, few or many counts, or as a class when the clone is expanded.

TRBJ2-3,TRBD2,-,TRBV5-1,CASSLRPSGLTDTQYF,TGCGCCAGCAGCTTGCGGCCTAGCGGCCTCACAGATACGCAGTATTTT
TRBJ1-1,-,-,TRBV7-9,CASSLKNLGNAFF,TGTGCCAGCAGCTTAAAAAATTTGGGGAATGCTTTCTTT
TRBJ1-2,-,few,TRBV10-3,CAISEGPGSGYTF,TGTGCCATCAGTGAGGGCCCGGGGAGTGGCTACACCTTC
TRBJ2-5,TRBD1,many,TRBV9,CASSAYLSDRAAETQYF,TGTGCCAGCAGCGCCTACTTATCGGACAGGGCGGCGGAGACCCAGTACTTC
TRBJ2-5,TRBD2,-,TRBV12-3/TRBV12-4,CARTEGREGSQETQYF,TGTGCCAGGACCGAGGGCCGGGAGGGTTCCCAAGAGACCCAGTACTTC
TRBJ1-1,-,few,TRBV5-1,CASRDGGRALNTEAFF,TGCGCCAGCAGAGATGGGGGCCGGGCCTTGAACACTGAAGCTTTCTTT
TRBJ1-1,-,-,TRBV9,CASSVDRAAEAFF,TGTGCCAGCAGCGTAGACAGGGCAGCTGAAGCTTTCTTT
TRBJ2-2,TRBD1,few,TRBV5-5,CASSLPPGQGPTGELFF,TGTGCCAGCAGCTTGCCCCCGGGACAGGGTCCCACCGGGGAGCTGTTTTTT
TRBJ1-4,-,-,TRBV12-3/TRBV12-4,CASRISEKLFF,TGTGCCAGCAGGATAAGTGAAAAACTGTTTTTT
TRBJ2-3,-,-,TRBV24-1,CATSDPGGPDTQYF,TGTGCCACCAGTGATCCAGGCGGCCCTGATACGCAGTATTTT
TRBJ1-6,-,-,TRBV27,CASSYRDNSPLHF,TGTGCCAGCAGTTACAGGGACAATTCACCCCTCCACTTT
TRBJ1-5,-,few,TRBV27,CASSLTPNNQPQHF,TGTGCCAGCAGTTTAACGCCAAACAATCAGCCCCAGCATTTT
TRBJ1-1,-,-,TRBV20-1,CSATKRGPNTEAFF,TGCAGTGCGACCAAGCGGGGACCAAACACTGAAGCTTTCTTT
TRBJ2-3,-,-,TRBV19,CASSIIGGGSADTQYF,TGTGCCAGTAGTATAATAGGGGGAGGATCCGCAGATACGCAGTATTTT
TRBJ2-7,TRBD2,-,TRBV27,CASSLSLAGAHEQYF,TGTGCCAGCAGTTTAAGCCTAGCGGGAGCCCACGAGCAGTACTTC
TRBJ2-7,TRBD1,few,TRBV6-5,CASSYFPGQGAYEQYF,TGTGCCAGCAGTTACTTCCCGGGACAGGGAGCCTACGAGCAGTACTTC
TRBJ2-1,-,many,TRBV7-8,CASSLTGSYGQFF,TGTGCCAGCAGCTTAACCGGGAGTTATGGGCAGTTCTTC
TRBJ2-1,-,many,TRBV5-6,CASSSFRSQAYSYNEQFF,TGTGCCAGCAGCTCGTTTCGCTCACAGGCCTACTCCTACAATGAGCAGTTCTTC
TRBJ1-3,-,-,TRBV12-3/TRBV12-4,CASSPLQDYSGNTIYF,TGTGCCAGCAGTCCTCTACAGGATTACTCTGGAAACACCATATATTTT
TRBJ2-1,-,many,TRBV11-2,CASSRGTLWSSSYNEQFF,TGTGCCAGCAGCCGAGGAACCCTGTGGTCCAGCTCCTACAATGAGCAGTTCTTC
TRBJ1-1,-,-,TRBV7-3,CASSLHEDTEAFF,TGTGCCAGCAGCTTGCACGAGGACACTGAAGCTTTCTTT
TRBJ2-1,-,-,TRBV24-1,CATSVRGVKTYNEQFF,TGTGCCACCAGTGTCAGGGGGGTTAAGACCTACAATGAGCAGTTCTTC
TRBJ1-2,-,-,TRBV20-1,CSARDSVVSPTLYGYTF,TGCAGTGCTAGAGATTCTGTGGTCAGTCCTACTCTCTATGGCTACACCTTC
TRBJ2-7,-,few,TRBV7-2,CASSLGSRQGEQYF,TGTGCCAGCAGCTTAGGGTCGAGGCAGGGAGAGCAGTACTTC
TRBJ1-1,-,-,TRBV6-5,CASSYLAGMNTEAFF,TGTGCCAGCAGTTACTTGGCGGGGATGAACACTGAAGCTTTCTTT
TRBJ2-5,-,-,TRBV5-1,CASSLDANQETQYF,TGCGCCAGCAGCTTGGATGCAAACCAAGAGACCCAGTACTTC
TRBJ2-1,TRBD2,few,TRBV7-3,CASSLTSGASSYNEQFF,TGTGCCAGCAGCTTAACGAGCGGGGCTAGCTCCTACAATGAGCAGTTCTTC
TRBJ2-7,TRBD2,-,TRBV19,CASSIPGLADYEQYF,TGTGCCAGTAGTATACCGGGACTAGCGGACTACGAGCAGTACTTC
TRBJ2-2,TRBD1,-,TRBV5-1,CASSWGQGVNTWELFF,TGCGCCAGCAGCTGGGGACAGGGGGTGAACACCTGGGAGCTGTTTTTT
TRBJ2-5,TRBD2,few,TRBV28,CASSLGLALQETQYF,TGTGCCAGCAGTTTAGGACTAGCTCTCCAAGAGACCCAGTACTTC
TRBJ2-3,TRBD1,few,TRBV5-1,CASSFTGTAPDTQYF,TGCGCCAGCAGCTTCACCGGGACAGCGCCCGATACGCAGTATTTT
TRBJ2-7,-,many,TRBV6-1,CASSLLSGEQYF,TGTGCCAGCAGCCTTTTGAGCGGCGAGCAGTACTTC
TRBJ2-2,TRBD2,many,TRBV5-4,CASSLLAGGTGELFF,TGTGCCAGCAGCCTTCTTGCGGGGGGCACCGGGGAGCTGTTTTTT
TRBJ2-1,-,-,TRBV7-6,CASSLGLSYNEQFF,TGTGCCAGCAGCCTGGGGTTGTCCTACAATGAGCAGTTCTTC
TRBJ2-7,TRBD1,few,TRBV5-1,CASFGGQRSYEQYF,TGCGCCAGTTTTGGGGGACAGAGAAGTTACGAGCAGTACTTC
TRBJ2-7,-,few,TRBV20-1,CSAVGQLYEQYF,TGCAGTGCTGTGGGTCAGCTCTACGAGCAGTACTTC
TRBJ1-5,-,once,TRBV3-1,CASSWGVEQPQHF,TGTGCCAGCAGCTGGGGGGTGGAACAGCCCCAGCATTTT
TRBJ2-2,-,-,TRBV20-1,CSARGGTVGTGELFF,TGCAGTGCTAGAGGGGGTACGGTGGGCACCGGGGAGCTGTTTTTT
TRBJ2-3,-,few,TRBV27,CASSFRGEADTQYF,TGTGCCAGCAGTTTCAGGGGCGAGGCGGATACGCAGTATTTT
TRBJ2-1,-,-,TRBV18,CASSPLGVGDEQFF,TGTGCCAGCTCACCACTGGGGGTGGGCGATGAGCAGTTCTTC
TRBJ2-2,-,many,TRBV6-5,CASGMVRGPGELFF,TGTGCCAGCGGAATGGTCCGGGGTCCCGGGGAGCTGTTTTTT
TRBJ1-2,TRBD1,many,TRBV7-3,CASSPSLFFSGTGEGERRGYTF,TGTGCCAGCAGCCCATCCTTATTCTTTTCCGGGACAGGGGAGGGAGAACGTAGAGGCTACACCTTC